The following is a T cell receptor beta chain sequence with its context. The data originate from a study of blood T cell repertoires in COVID-19. Study details: The United States, Italy and Spain were the sources of the acute and convalescent COVID-19 samples. Sample material is recorded as cDNA or gDNA derived from T cells, B-cell-depleted T cells, or PBMCs.

In the authors' workflow: Quantification of nucleated cells was approximated via reference gene primer amplification. Here immunoSEQ multiplex PCR was the method, and the copy in TCRdb shows in-frame clones only, minus some. V, J and clone size derive from that table, while D and trimming were established from the DNA sequence. The repertoire holds 35,000 to 50,000 clones, with roughly 87% as singletons. CDR3 length: 13 amino acids. Germline V lookup: CDR1 LNHDA, CDR2 SQIVND (reference sequence). Trimming took 1 base from V and 5 from J, leaving 9 bases between them. The specimen sequenced was peripheral blood. V is TRBV19 and J is TRBJ2-7; perhaps TRBD2 as D (5 bases). The origin of this receptor is a woman older than 75 with active COVID-19. The CDR3 nucleotides are TGTGCCAGTAGTATAGCCGGGATAAACGAGCAGTACTTC. It yields the protein CASSIAGINEQYF. The whole variable domain, remainder taken from reference TRBV19 and TRBJ2-7, is DGGITQSPKYLFRKEGQNVTLSCEQNLNHDAMYWYRQDPGQGLRLIYYSQIVNDFQKGDIAEGYSVSREKKESFPLTVTSAQKNPTAFYLCASSIAGINEQYFGPGTRLTVT.